This T cell receptor beta chain derives from a study of Ad26.COV2.S vaccination and SARS-CoV-2 variants. About the study: The authors gave Ad26.COV2.S intramuscularly, either once or twice 56 days apart.

The treatment: approximately 18 received Ad26.COV2.S at low or high dose, single or two shots; about 5 received placebo; per-sample allocation not given. Following the first vaccine or placebo injection, samples were taken on day 63. A Boston adult aged 18-55 years was the donor. An Ad26 vector was used to express Wuhan-strain SARS-CoV-2 spike as the vaccine. General study results and limits: Analyses of TCR breadth and depth may have underestimated total T cell responses.

Trimming removed 2 bases at V and 2 bases at J, with 6 bases between. CDR3 length equals 13 residues. CDR1 is SGHTA and CDR2 is FQGNSA in the germline V gene. A note on this clone: What it binds is not known.

Profiled with immunoSEQ multiplex PCR; TCRdb holds only in-frame clones, not every one. The table lists around 450,000 clones, about 88% of them singletons, with just over 2.5% in the top ten. The material sequenced was peripheral blood, taken in a trial of Ad26.COV2.S vaccine versus placebo. The chain employs TRBV7-2 and TRBJ1-1, with D hard to call. This clonotype was obtained from a person between 18 and 60 years old who received the Ad26.COV2.S COVID-19 vaccine or a placebo. The CDR3 coding sequence is TGTGCCAGCAGCTTAAACCGTAACACTGAAGCTTTCTTT. As protein: CASSLNRNTEAFF.